The 24 T cell receptor beta chains below come from one sample, sequenced in a study of regulatory T cells in long-lasting Graves disease. The time point is: newly diagnosed GD, antithyroid drugs for less than 3 months. PBMC-derived RNA was used for the TCR library. Combining iRepertoire HTBI primers with Arm-PCR of CDR3 regions, the authors built TCR beta libraries. TCRdb processed the multiplex PCR reads anew with MiXCR; each CDR3 protein has one entry. The sample holds 250,000 to 300,000 distinct CDR3 sequences, approximately 18% seen once. The same sample was also used in a study of T cells in Graves' hyperthyroidism and ophthalmopathy.

Sample: peripheral blood mononuclear cells (PBMCs), taken at new diagnosis, from a patient treated with antithyroid drugs. These receptors were obtained from a woman between 25 and 40 years old with Graves disease.

This clonotype was counted many times. This chain joins TRBV20-1 and TRBJ1-6, with 7 positions matching TRBD1. This CDR3 has 15 amino acids. The germline V gene has CDR1 DFQATT and CDR2 SNEGSKA (reference sequence). J gave up 10 bases and V 0 bases, and 9 bases lay outside the gene matches. CDR3 sequence reads: CSARDLGQGVSPLHF. The CDR3 coding sequence is TGCAGTGCTAGAGATCTTGGGCAGGGGGTCTCACCCCTCCACTTT.

There are many counts of this clonotype. CDR3 sequence reads: CASSVDNTEAFF. In DNA, the CDR3 is TGTGCCAGCAGCGTAGATAACACTGAAGCTTTCTTT. The chain is built from TRBV9 and TRBJ1-1; D not resolved. Germline V gene lookup returns CDR1 SGDLS and CDR2 YYNGEE. This CDR3 is built from 12 residues. The V end lost 0 bases, the J end lost 2 bases, and 2 bases lay between the germline ends.

About this clonotype: With a much larger clone just one base away, this may be a read error. The chain combines TRBV3-1 with TRBJ2-5; 7 nucleotides match TRBD1. The V and J ends lost 0 bases and 5 bases, in that order; junction bases with no gene match: 12. This CDR3 is built from 17 residues. Germline CDR1 and CDR2: LGHDT and YNNKEL (reference sequence). This CDR3 is CASSQEGPGDRHETQYF. The CDR3 DNA sequence: TGTGCCAGCAGCCAAGAGGGGCCCGGGGACAGACATGAGACCCAGTACTTC.

Of note for this clonotype: A read error may explain this, as a much larger clone is one base away. The DNA for the CDR3 is TGTGCCAGCAGTTACCAGCAAGGTCAGCCCCAGCATTTT. Amino acids: CASSYQQGQPQHF. The chain has TRBV6-5 and TRBJ1-5; D not certain. Germline V CDR1 and CDR2: MNHEY, SVGAGI. V dropped 2 bases and J dropped 6 bases, with 8 bases sitting between them. This CDR3 is 13 amino acids long.

This clonotype was seen repeatedly, ten times or more. The chain joins TRBV2 to TRBJ2-1, with TRBD2 matching 7 bases. The CDR3 runs to 13 residues. Germline V gene data show CDR1 as SNHLY and CDR2 as FYNNEI. V shed 10 bases, J shed 5 bases, and the junction held 8 bases outside the gene matches. CDR3 residues: CANAKGGDNEQFF. The CDR3 nucleotides read TGTGCCAATGCAAAGGGAGGGGACAATGAGCAGTTCTTC.

This clonotype appeared many times. The chain is built from TRBV29-1 and TRBJ1-2; D perhaps matches TRBD1 (5 bases). The CDR3 is 13 amino acids. Germline CDR1 and CDR2: SQVTM and ANQGSEA. V lost 0 bases to trimming and J lost 2 bases, with 7 bases between them. CDR3 amino acids: CSVEDPGNYGYTF. The CDR3 nucleotides read TGCAGCGTTGAAGATCCAGGGAACTATGGCTACACCTTC.

The gene calls are TRBV5-1 and TRBJ2-5; D may be TRBD1 or TRBD2 (5 bases each). V shed 4 bases and J shed 4 bases, with 11 bases lying between them. The germline CDR1 and CDR2 sequences are SGHRS and YFSETQ. This CDR3 has 13 residues. CDR3 sequence reads: CASSPGTLETQYF. The DNA for the CDR3 is TGCGCCAGCAGCCCCGGGACGTTAGAGACCCAGTACTTC.

This sequence joins TRBV19 and TRBJ1-5; TRBD1 matches 9 bases. The junction had 10 bases not matched to a gene; V was cut back by 6 bases and J by 1 base. This CDR3 is built from 17 residues. Germline V gives CDR1 LNHDA, CDR2 SQIVND (reference sequence). CDR3 residues: CASRSDRGIESNQPQHF. The CDR3, as DNA: TGTGCCAGTAGGAGTGACAGGGGGATCGAGAGCAATCAGCCCCAGCATTTT.

This clonotype was counted at least ten times. The chain carries TRBV29-1 and TRBJ1-1; D might be TRBD1 (6 bases). The germline V gene encodes CDR1 SQVTM and CDR2 ANQGSEA. Trimming cost V 3 bases and J 4 bases, with 12 bases left between them. The CDR3 spans 13 residues. CDR3: CSVEGASPTEAFF. CDR3 nucleotide sequence: TGCAGCGTTGAGGGGGCCTCTCCCACTGAAGCTTTCTTT.

This clonotype occurred many times. CDR3 bases: TGTGCCAGCAGCCAAGCGGGACATTTCCAAGAGACCCAGTACTTC. This codes for CASSQAGHFQETQYF. The chain joins TRBV3-1 to TRBJ2-5, with a tentative D call TRBD1 (6 bases). The V and J ends lost 1 base and 1 base respectively, with 10 bases between them. The CDR3 loop spans 15 amino acids. Germline V gene sequence: CDR1 LGHDT, CDR2 YNNKEL (reference sequence).

A remark on this clonotype: This likely came from a read error, as a far larger clone is one base away. V usage is TRBV20-1 and J usage is TRBJ2-3, with D possibly being TRBD2 (6 bases). The J call could be wrong; TRBJ2-5 is a better fit for the DNA end. Per germline, CDR1 DFQATT and CDR2 SNEGSKA (reference sequence). The CDR3 consists of 12 residues. CDR3 coding DNA: TGCAGTGCTAGTAGCCGAGGGGAGGCCCAGTACTTC. This codes for CSASSRGEAQYF.

This clonotype was seen many times. The CDR3 reads CASSLGIGEQFF. The CDR3 nucleotides read TGCGCCAGCAGCTTGGGGATTGGTGAGCAGTTCTTC. The rearrangement uses TRBV5-1 and TRBJ2-1; D unresolved. CDR3 size: 12 residues. The V gene's germline CDR1 is SGHRS and CDR2 YFSETQ. V shed 0 bases and J shed 9 bases, with 7 bases lying between them.

This clonotype turned up a few times. The chain has TRBV12-3 or TRBV12-4 and TRBJ2-5; no definite D call. V lost 6 bases and J 4 bases, leaving 21 bases between the germline ends. The CDR3 covers 16 residues. The CDR3 DNA is TGTGCCAGCAGCCCCTCCCGGGCCCGGGCCGGAGAGACCCAGTACTTC. It translates to CASSPSRARAGETQYF.

To note about this clonotype: A clone one base away is much larger, so this may be a read error. V is TRBV7-9 and J is TRBJ1-4; the D is unclear. Per germline, CDR1 SEHNR and CDR2 FQNEAQ (reference sequence). The length of the CDR3 is 15 residues. DNA for the CDR3: TGTGCCAGCAGCTTAGGGATCGCTGAGGGTGAAAGACTGTTTTTT. This gives the protein CASSLGIAEGERLFF.

This clonotype was counted between two and nine times. A single base separates this from a much larger clone, so it may be a read error. The chain couples TRBV20-1 to TRBJ1-2, with 7 bases matching TRBD1. The germline V gene has CDR1 DFQATT and CDR2 SNEGSKA (reference sequence). The CDR3 length is 11 residues. CDR3 in DNA: TGCAGTGCTAGACACCAGGGGGGCTGCACCTTC. Its translation is CSARHQGGCTF.

This clonotype was picked up many times. V and J are TRBV28 and TRBJ2-1; D remains unclear. Trimming took off 5 bases at V and 6 bases at J, with 11 bases between the two ends. The CDR3 has 13 amino acids. Germline CDR1 and CDR2: MDHEN and SYDVKM. Here the CDR3 reads CASSLSQSNEQFF. CDR3 DNA sequence: TGTGCCAGCAGTCTCTCACAGAGCAATGAGCAGTTCTTC.

This clonotype was seen many times. The genes are TRBV20-1 and TRBJ2-5; 8 bases map to TRBD2. The V gene end was trimmed by 3 bases and the J gene end by 2 bases; junction bases not matched to a gene: 2. CDR1 is DFQATT and CDR2 is SNEGSKA in the germline V gene (reference sequence). CDR3 length: 13 amino acids. The DNA for the CDR3 is TGCAGTGCTAGGCTAGCGGGTCAAGAGACCCAGTACTTC. This sequence encodes CSARLAGQETQYF.

The CDR3 DNA reads as TGTGCCACCAGCAGCTCGGGCTCAACCCCCGGGTACGAGCAGTACTTC. Translated: CATSSSGSTPGYEQYF. This chain connects TRBV15 to TRBJ2-7; D uncertain. Per germline, CDR1 LNHNV and CDR2 YYDKDF (reference sequence). V lost 3 bases and J 4 bases, leaving 19 bases between the germline ends. The CDR3 totals 16 residues.

The chain uses TRBV2 and TRBJ2-3, with 7 bases lining up with TRBD2. CDR1 is SNHLY and CDR2 is FYNNEI in the germline V gene. This CDR3 comprises 15 residues. J was trimmed by 1 base and V by 3 bases; bases with no gene match: 4. The CDR3 bases are TGTGCCAGCAGTGACAGTCTAGCGGGCACAGATACGCAGTATTTT. Translated: CASSDSLAGTDTQYF. The whole variable domain, remainder taken from reference TRBV2 and TRBJ2-3, is EPEVTQTPSHQVTQMGQEVILRCVPISNHLYFYWYRQILGQKVEFLVSFYNNEISEKSEIFDDQFSVERPDGSNFTLKIRSTKLEDSAMYFCASSDSLAGTDTQYFGPGTRLTVL.

Many counts were recorded for this clonotype. The V call is TRBV29-1, the J call TRBJ2-1; 9 bases fit TRBD1. Germline V gives CDR1 SQVTM, CDR2 ANQGSEA. The ends lost 3 bases at V and 8 bases at J; junction bases unmatched: 11. The CDR3 totals 15 residues. CDR3 residues: CSVDDGGQGFHEQFF. The CDR3, as DNA: TGCAGCGTTGATGACGGGGGACAGGGTTTTCATGAGCAGTTCTTC.

This clonotype appeared a few times. This chain connects TRBV15 to TRBJ1-5; no clear D gene. The V end lost 3 bases, the J end lost 5 bases, and 17 bases lay between the germline ends. Germline values: CDR1 LNHNV, CDR2 YYDKDF (reference sequence). The CDR3 extends over 16 amino acids. This chain's CDR3 is CATSSPGEAADQPQHF. DNA for the CDR3: TGTGCCACCAGCAGCCCCGGTGAGGCTGCGGATCAGCCCCAGCATTTT.

This clonotype has just a few counts. The chain carries TRBV5-4 and TRBJ2-5; D may be TRBD1 (5 bases). CDR3 size: 13 residues. V was shortened by 4 bases and J by 4 bases, with 11 bases between the two germline ends. Germline V gives CDR1 SGHNT, CDR2 YYREEE (reference sequence). This CDR3 is CASSPPDRETQYF. In nucleotides, the CDR3 is TGTGCCAGCAGCCCGCCTGACAGAGAGACCCAGTACTTC.

This clonotype was counted only a few times. The chain carries TRBV6-1 and TRBJ2-4; D might be TRBD1 or TRBD2, each matching 6 bases. CDR3 length equals 19 residues. The germline V gene encodes CDR1 MNHNS and CDR2 SASEGT. V was pared by 0 bases and J by 5 bases, with 23 bases between. The CDR3 region has the DNA TGTGCCAGCAGTGAAGCGGTGTTAGGGGGGCGACAGGTCCAAAACATTCAGTACTTC. This sequence encodes CASSEAVLGGRQVQNIQYF.

Ten or more counts support this clonotype. The V call is TRBV2, the J call TRBJ2-7; no definite D call. This CDR3 is built from 10 residues. The V gene's germline CDR1 is SNHLY and CDR2 FYNNEI. V was pared by 7 bases and J by 6 bases, with 7 bases between. CDR3 protein: CASIGFEQYF. CDR3 bases: TGTGCCAGCATAGGGTTCGAGCAGTACTTC.